The rows below give T cell receptor beta chains drawn from one sample of a study of T cell repertoires in cytomegalovirus infection. Their antigens remain unidentified. TCRdb re-called the reads with MiXCR, one entry per CDR3 protein. The sample lists hundreds of thousands of distinct CDR3 sequences; around a third were seen once. The specimen comprised cultured PBMCs, sampled from culture after CMV antigen stimulation. The source is a human donor in good health (CMV status not recorded). Some clones in this sample may be carry-over from other donors' samples. Each CDR3 is given with its conserved first and last residue. A D gene is named only where the DNA matches it firmly. Not every row has a clone size; where given, it reads once, few, many or a size class.

>TRBV6-6|TRBJ2-7|many|-
TGTGCCAGCAGTTATTCGGGCGGCGAGCAGTACTTC
CASSYSGGEQYF
>TRBV6-6|TRBJ1-2|-|TRBD1
TGTGCCAGCAGTGCAAACAGGGGATCTGGCTACACCTTC
CASSANRGSGYTF
>TRBV28|TRBJ1-4|many|-
TGTGCCAGCAGTCGAAGGCAGGGGATGAGGGAAAAACTGTTTTTT
CASSRRQGMREKLFF
>TRBV6-6|TRBJ1-2|-|TRBD1
TGTGCCAGCAAGGAGGGGACAGCAGACGTCAACTATGGCTACACCTTC
CASKEGTADVNYGYTF
>TRBV27|TRBJ2-7|few|-
TGTGCCAGCACCGTGGACCCTTACGAGCAGTACTTC
CASTVDPYEQYF
>TRBV18|TRBJ2-7|-|TRBD1
TGTGCCAGCTCCGGGACAGGGTCTAGTGAGCAGTACTTC
CASSGTGSSEQYF
>TRBV10-3|TRBJ2-5|few|TRBD2
TGTGCCATCAGCGGACTAGCGGGGAACCAAGAGACCCAGTACTTC
CAISGLAGNQETQYF
>TRBV12-3/TRBV12-4|TRBJ1-1|many|-
TGTGCCAGCAGCCCCCAGGTATCCAGGACCACTGAAGCTTTCTTT
CASSPQVSRTTEAFF
>TRBV2|TRBJ2-7|-|TRBD1
TGTGCCAGCAATGACAGGGCACGTATGGACGAGCAGTACTTC
CASNDRARMDEQYF
>TRBV6-6|TRBJ1-2|-|TRBD1
TGTGCCAGCAGTTACTCGATCGGGTGGGACAGCGTCTTTTATGGCTACACCTTC
CASSYSIGWDSVFYGYTF
>TRBV12-3/TRBV12-4|TRBJ2-1|-|-
TGTGCCAGCAGACTTACCGTAGGGAGCAATGAGCAGTTCTTC
CASRLTVGSNEQFF
>TRBV7-2|TRBJ2-7|-|-
TGTGCCAGCAGCTTAGGTCGGGTGGAATCCTACGAGCAGTACTTC
CASSLGRVESYEQYF
>TRBV6-1|TRBJ2-2|-|-
TGTGCCAGCAGTCAGTTTTCGGGGTTAGCCGGGGAGCTGTTTTTT
CASSQFSGLAGELFF
>TRBV2|TRBJ1-3|-|-
TGTGCCAGCAGAAGCCGGTACTCTGGAAACACCATATATTTT
CASRSRYSGNTIYF
>TRBV7-2|TRBJ2-7|few|-
TGTGCCAGCAGCTTAGTTACCCCTCCCGAGCAGTACTTC
CASSLVTPPEQYF
>TRBV10-3|TRBJ2-2|-|-
TGTGCCATCAGTGAGCAGGGGCTCACCGGGGAGCTGTTTTTT
CAISEQGLTGELFF
>TRBV12-3/TRBV12-4|TRBJ1-4|-|TRBD1
TGTGCCAGTACAGGGGGCGGCAAACTGTTTTTT
CASTGGGKLFF
>TRBV12-3/TRBV12-4|TRBJ2-5|-|-
TGTGCCAGCAGGCCAGGGGGAGGGACCCAGTACTTC
CASRPGGGTQYF
>TRBV7-8|TRBJ1-1|few|TRBD1
TGTGCCAGCAGCTTCCCCTTTGGGCAGGGGGCGAACACTGAAGCTTTCTTT
CASSFPFGQGANTEAFF
>TRBV28|TRBJ2-7|-|-
TGTGCCAGCAGCCCCCAAAAGAGCTTCAACTACGAGCAGTACTTC
CASSPQKSFNYEQYF
>TRBV7-9|TRBJ1-2|few|-
TGTGCCAGCAGTCCAGGGACATCATTTACGGAGGGCTACACCTTC
CASSPGTSFTEGYTF
>TRBV7-9|TRBJ2-7|many|TRBD1
TGTGCCAGCAGCTCTACAGGGGGGCTCTACGAGCAGTACTTC
CASSSTGGLYEQYF
>TRBV27|TRBJ2-5|-|TRBD1
TGTGCCAGCAAACGACAGGGAACCCCCCAACGGGAGACCCAGTACTTC
CASKRQGTPQRETQYF
>TRBV7-2|TRBJ2-3|few|TRBD2
TGTGCCACCCTCAGCGGGGCTAGCGCTAGCACAGATACGCAGTATTTT
CATLSGASASTDTQYF
>TRBV11-2|TRBJ2-3|few|-
TGTGCCAGCAGCTTAGATCTGGGGGGCTACACAGATACGCAGTATTTT
CASSLDLGGYTDTQYF
>TRBV7-2|TRBJ1-1|many|-
TGTGCCAGCAGCCTCACAGAGAACACTGAAGCTTTCTTT
CASSLTENTEAFF
>TRBV4-1|TRBJ1-1|-|-
TGCGCCAGCAGATCTACAAGCGGGCTCATGAACACTGAAGCTTTCTTT
CASRSTSGLMNTEAFF
>TRBV6-2/TRBV6-3|TRBJ2-1|few|TRBD2
TGTGCCAGCCGAAGGACTAGCGTTGGTGAGCAGTTCTTC
CASRRTSVGEQFF
>TRBV28|TRBJ1-6|-|TRBD1
TGTGCCAGCAGTTCGTACGGGACAGGGGGCTGGGGGAGCCCCTATAATTCACCCCTCCACTTT
CASSSYGTGGWGSPYNSPLHF
>TRBV5-1|TRBJ1-1|-|-
TGCGCCAGCAGTCAATCACAGGGCGGTGGCACTGAAGCTTTCTTT
CASSQSQGGGTEAFF
>TRBV2|TRBJ1-6|-|TRBD1
TGTGCCAGCAGTAAGGGACAGGGGTATAATTCACCCCTCCACTTT
CASSKGQGYNSPLHF
>TRBV2|TRBJ2-3|-|TRBD1
TGTGCCAGCATCCGGGACAGGGGGTCAGATACGCAGTATTTT
CASIRDRGSDTQYF
>TRBV4-3|TRBJ2-1|-|TRBD2
TGCGCCAGCAGCCCCAGGCCCCCGGGACTAGACAATGAGCAGTTCTTC
CASSPRPPGLDNEQFF
>TRBV7-7|TRBJ2-2|few|-
TGTGCCAGCAGCCGCCGACAGTCAGGGGAGGCCATCCCCGGGGAGCTGTTTTTT
CASSRRQSGEAIPGELFF
>TRBV4-1|TRBJ2-3|-|TRBD2
TGTGCCAGCAGACCCGAGGGGAGCGGGGGCACAGATACGCAGTATTTT
CASRPEGSGGTDTQYF
>TRBV6-6|TRBJ1-2|few|-
TGTGCCAGCAGTTACTATACCGGGACGGCAAACTATGGCTACACCTTC
CASSYYTGTANYGYTF
>TRBV18|TRBJ2-3|-|-
TGTGCCAGCTCACCACCCAGGAATCCGGGCTTAACAGATACGCAGTATTTT
CASSPPRNPGLTDTQYF
>TRBV6-1|TRBJ1-2|few|-
TGTGCCGTCGGGGGAGCTCTGGGCCGGGCTTTCGGCTACACCTTC
CAVGGALGRAFGYTF
>TRBV28|TRBJ2-1|-|-
TGTGCCAGCAGTTCCCCCGCTGAGATGGGATACAATGAGCAGTTCTTC
CASSSPAEMGYNEQFF
>TRBV6-1|TRBJ2-7|-|-
TGTGCCAGCAGTGAGGAGTTCGCCATAAAGGGCCCCTGCTTC
CASSEEFAIKGPCF
>TRBV20-1|TRBJ1-2|few|-
TGCAGTGCTAGTGAGGGAGGAAACTATGGCTACACCTTC
CSASEGGNYGYTF
>TRBV19|TRBJ1-5|few|-
TGTGCCAGTAGTTCTCCTCATAGCAATCAGCCCCAGCATTTT
CASSSPHSNQPQHF
>TRBV25-1|TRBJ2-2|-|TRBD2
TGTGCCAGCAGTTATAGCGGGGGTGGGGAGCTGTTTTTT
CASSYSGGGELFF
>TRBV20-1|TRBJ2-1|-|TRBD2
TGCAGTGCTAGAGAGCCACTAGCGGGAGCACGTGAGCAGTTCTTC
CSAREPLAGAREQFF
>TRBV5-1|TRBJ1-1|few|-
TGCGCCAGCAGCTGGGGGGACGCAGGGAACACTGAAGCTTTCTTT
CASSWGDAGNTEAFF
>TRBV6-1|TRBJ1-1|-|-
TGTGCCAGCAGCAGGGACGCTGAAGCTTTCTTT
CASSRDAEAFF
>TRBV7-8|TRBJ2-3|-|TRBD2
TGTGCCAGCAGCGCAAGAACTAGCGGGAGTGCCGCAGATACGCAGTATTTT
CASSARTSGSAADTQYF
>TRBV5-3|TRBJ1-1|-|-
TGTGCCAGCAGCTTCGTGGACGGAGAAGCTTTCTTT
CASSFVDGEAFF
>TRBV7-9|TRBJ2-1|-|TRBD1
TGTGCCAGCAGCCTCCGGGGACAGGGGGCGAATGAGCAGTTCTTC
CASSLRGQGANEQFF
>TRBV7-2|TRBJ2-1|many|-
TGTGCCAGCAGCTTAGGTCTAGCGACATACAATGAGCAGTTCTTC
CASSLGLATYNEQFF
>TRBV25-1|TRBJ2-1|few|-
TGTGCCAGCAGTGAAACGGAATTTTTAGAAAGCTCCTACAATGAGCAGTTCTTC
CASSETEFLESSYNEQFF
>TRBV7-8|TRBJ2-5|few|TRBD2
TGTGCCAGCAGCTCTTCTAGCGGGCACCAGGGGGAGACCCAGTACTTC
CASSSSSGHQGETQYF
>TRBV27|TRBJ2-7|many|-
TGTGCCAGCAGTCCGCCTTCCTACGAGCAGTACTTC
CASSPPSYEQYF